This TCR beta chain was profiled in a study of T cell responses to AZD1222 COVID-19 vaccine. Points from the study as a whole: Samples come after the peak T cell response, not at day 14. Donors were mostly white British, more females; clonal diversity possibly underestimated.

Trimming cost V 1 base and J 1 base, with 7 bases left between them. The CDR3 loop spans 15 amino acids. Per the germline V gene, CDR1 is LGHDT and CDR2 is YNNKEL (reference sequence). For this clone: What it recognizes is unknown.

The table came from immunoSEQ multiplex PCR; TCRdb's copy has only in-frame clones and leaves some out. In the table there are about 95,000 clones, 85% to 90% of which are singletons. The sequence came from an adult in good health. The material was peripheral blood, obtained on day 0 of AZD1222 vaccination. The rearrangement joins TRBV3-1 (or the pseudogene TRBV3-2) to TRBJ2-2, with D unclear. Here the CDR3 reads CASSQAPWNTGELFF. As DNA, the CDR3 is TGTGCCAGCAGCCAAGCACCCTGGAACACCGGGGAGCTGTTTTTT.